This T cell receptor (beta chain) emerged from a study of blood T cell repertoires in COVID-19 (dated by TCRdb to about 2020). Broadly, across the study: Collaborator samples came from the United States, Italy and Spain and covered acute and convalescent phases of COVID-19. Samples came from the ongoing ImmuneRACE study (first 160 participants) plus 1,254 subjects from 6 global collaborators. The repertoires were made available in a free public database intended to serve as a resource for research on the immune response to SARS-CoV-2. HLA class I and class II types, where available, came from metadata supplied by the sample provider rather than from assay-based typing. Sample metadata almost always included a de-identified subject ID, COVID-19 status, age in years and sex. Subjects who had been exposed to COVID-19, were actively infected with it, or had recovered from it provided the deeply sampled blood TCRbeta repertoires that made up the dataset. The material from the prospective study consisted of cDNA or gDNA derived from T cells, B-cell-depleted T cells, or PBMCs.

The germline V gene (reference sequence) provides CDR1 LGHDT and CDR2 YNNKEL. The CDR3 runs 15 amino acids, cysteine and phenylalanine included. The entry retains the CDR3 DNA only, 45 bases that are in frame from base 1. V and J are trimmed by 4 bases and 9 bases, and the gene matches miss 6 bases of the junction. For this clone: Which antigen it targets is not known. Nothing much larger sits one base from this clone, and base qualities are not available.

In the prospective study, participants were roughly 18 to 100 years old, resided in under 30 geographic areas of the United States, and were enrolled through a virtual design. In the prospective study, cohorts were assigned on the basis of participant-reported clinical history obtained from a screening survey and a study questionnaire. In the prospective study, mobile phlebotomists collected whole blood, serum and a nasopharyngeal or oropharyngeal swab from each participant. Prospective study participants could optionally give additional blood draws and questionnaires over an approximately two-month period. Prospective study blood samples were shipped either frozen or at room temperature before DNA extraction. The immunoSEQ Assay, a bias-controlled multiplex PCR, was used to amplify TCRbeta CDR3 regions from genomic DNA. The study's own analysis went as follows. The number of nucleated cells in each sample was estimated from the amplification of reference gene primers within the assay. Sequence reads were collapsed and filtered to measure the absolute abundance of every unique TCRbeta CDR3 rearrangement. For each sample, productive Simpson clonality was calculated by taking the square root of Simpson's diversity index across productive rearrangements. Here the immuneACCESS table is served through TCRdb, limited to in-frame sequences with V and J called. Missing clones are a known gap in these copies; in checked studies unresolved V genes cover under half, and the rest lacks a known reason. V, J and clone size reflect that table, while D and trimming were determined from the DNA. This sample has fewer than 350,000 clones in its table, and roughly 88% of those were observed once. The ten biggest clones cover about 2.3% of the sample.

General conclusions and limits of the study: The quantity of clinical and demographic metadata differed by source and by participant and was supplied without curation.

The sequence came from a woman in her thirties or forties with acute COVID-19. The chain is encoded by TRBV3-1 (or the pseudogene TRBV3-2) joined to TRBJ1-6, with TRBD1 matching 10 junction bases. The sample taken for sequencing was PBMCs or T cells enriched from blood (not recorded which). In nucleotide form, the sequence is TGTGCCAGCAGCCCTGGGACAGGGGAGGTTTCACCCCTCCACTTT. This encodes CASSPGTGEVSPLHF.